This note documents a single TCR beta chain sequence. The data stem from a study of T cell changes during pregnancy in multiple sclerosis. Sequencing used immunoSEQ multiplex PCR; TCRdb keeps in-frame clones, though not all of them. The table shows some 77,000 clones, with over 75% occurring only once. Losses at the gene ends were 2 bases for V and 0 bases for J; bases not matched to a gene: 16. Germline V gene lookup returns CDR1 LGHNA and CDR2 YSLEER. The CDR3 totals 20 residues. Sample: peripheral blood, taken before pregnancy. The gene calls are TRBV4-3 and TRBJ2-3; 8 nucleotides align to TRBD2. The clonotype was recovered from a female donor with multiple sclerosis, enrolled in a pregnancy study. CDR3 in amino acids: CASSQQEAPAGAPSTDTQYF. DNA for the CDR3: TGCGCCAGCAGCCAACAAGAGGCCCCAGCGGGGGCCCCAAGCACAGATACGCAGTATTTT.